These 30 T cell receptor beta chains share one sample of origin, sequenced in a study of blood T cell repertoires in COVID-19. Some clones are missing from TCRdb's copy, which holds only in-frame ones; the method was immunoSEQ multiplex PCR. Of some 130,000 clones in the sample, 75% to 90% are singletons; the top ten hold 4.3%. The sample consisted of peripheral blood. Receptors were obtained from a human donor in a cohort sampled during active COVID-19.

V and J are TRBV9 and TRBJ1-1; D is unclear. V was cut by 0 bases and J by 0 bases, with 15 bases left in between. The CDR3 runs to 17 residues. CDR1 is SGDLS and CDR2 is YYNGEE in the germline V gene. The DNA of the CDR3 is TGTGCCAGCAGCGTAGATCTGACCGGCGGAATGAACACTGAAGCTTTCTTT. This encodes CASSVDLTGGMNTEAFF.

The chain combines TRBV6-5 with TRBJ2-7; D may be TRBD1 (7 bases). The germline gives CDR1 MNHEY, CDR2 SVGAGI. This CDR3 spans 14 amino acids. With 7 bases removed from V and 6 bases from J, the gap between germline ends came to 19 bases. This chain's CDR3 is CASKNSGGGGEQYF. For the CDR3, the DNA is TGTGCCAGCAAGAACTCAGGGGGAGGTGGCGAGCAGTACTTC.

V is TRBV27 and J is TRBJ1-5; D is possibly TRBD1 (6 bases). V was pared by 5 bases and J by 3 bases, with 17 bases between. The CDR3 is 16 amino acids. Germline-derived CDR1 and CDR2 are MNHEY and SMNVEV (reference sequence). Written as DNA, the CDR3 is TGTGCCAGCAGTCCGTTCCCCACAGGGTTCAATCAGCCCCAGCATTTT. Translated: CASSPFPTGFNQPQHF.

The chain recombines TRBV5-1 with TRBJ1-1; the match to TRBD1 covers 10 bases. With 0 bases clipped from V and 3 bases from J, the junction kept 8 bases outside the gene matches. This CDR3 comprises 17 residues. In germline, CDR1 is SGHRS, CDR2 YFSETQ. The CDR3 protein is CASSLASGTGVYTEAFF. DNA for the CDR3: TGCGCCAGCAGCTTGGCCTCGGGGACAGGGGTATACACTGAAGCTTTCTTT. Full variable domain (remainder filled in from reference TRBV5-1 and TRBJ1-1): KAGVTQTPRYLIKTRGQQVTLSCSPISGHRSVSWYQQTPGQGLQFLFEYFSETQRNKGNFPGRFSGRQFSNSRSEMNVSTLELGDSALYLCASSLASGTGVYTEAFFGQGTRLTVV.

CDR3 in amino acids: CAWNIAGGGETQYF. The CDR3 DNA reads as TGTGCCTGGAACATAGCGGGAGGGGGTGAGACCCAGTACTTC. The rearrangement links TRBV30 to TRBJ2-5; 11 bases are shared with TRBD2. Germline CDR1 GTSNPN, CDR2 SVGIG (reference sequence). V shed 4 bases and J 5 bases; nucleotides not matched to a gene: 6. This CDR3 has 14 amino acids.

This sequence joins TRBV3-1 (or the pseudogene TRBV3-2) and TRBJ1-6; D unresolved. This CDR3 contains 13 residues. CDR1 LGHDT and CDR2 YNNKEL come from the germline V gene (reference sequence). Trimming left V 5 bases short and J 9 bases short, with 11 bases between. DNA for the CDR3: TGTGCCAGCAGCGCCCAACTAGGTTCACCCCTCCACTTT. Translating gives CASSAQLGSPLHF.

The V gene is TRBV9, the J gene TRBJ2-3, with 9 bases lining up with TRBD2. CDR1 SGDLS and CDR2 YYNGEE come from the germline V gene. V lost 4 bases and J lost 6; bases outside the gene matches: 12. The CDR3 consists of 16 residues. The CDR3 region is CASSTSGRRPMDTQYF. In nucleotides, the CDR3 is TGTGCCAGCAGCACGAGCGGGAGGCGGCCGATGGATACGCAGTATTTT.

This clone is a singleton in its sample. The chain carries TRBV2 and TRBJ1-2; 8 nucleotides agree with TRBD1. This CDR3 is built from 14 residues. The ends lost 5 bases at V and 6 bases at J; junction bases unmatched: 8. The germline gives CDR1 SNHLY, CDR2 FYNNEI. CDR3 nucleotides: TGTGCCAGCAGTCCAACAGGGGGTACCAATGGCTACACCTTC. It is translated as CASSPTGGTNGYTF.

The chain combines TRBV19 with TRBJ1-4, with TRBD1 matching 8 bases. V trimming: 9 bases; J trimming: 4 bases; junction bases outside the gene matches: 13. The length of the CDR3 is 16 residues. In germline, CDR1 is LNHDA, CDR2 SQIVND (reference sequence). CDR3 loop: CASLPTKDRDNEKLFF. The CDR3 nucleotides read TGTGCCAGCCTGCCTACAAAGGACAGGGATAATGAAAAACTGTTTTTT. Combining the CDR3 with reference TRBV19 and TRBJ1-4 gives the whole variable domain DGGITQSPKYLFRKEGQNVTLSCEQNLNHDAMYWYRQDPGQGLRLIYYSQIVNDFQKGDIAEGYSVSREKKESFPLTVTSAQKNPTAFYLCASLPTKDRDNEKLFFGSGTQLSVL.

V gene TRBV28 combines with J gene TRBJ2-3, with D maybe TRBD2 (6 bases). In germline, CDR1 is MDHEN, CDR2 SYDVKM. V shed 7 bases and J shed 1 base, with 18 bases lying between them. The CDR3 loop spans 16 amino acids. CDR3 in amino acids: CASIRVGVAGTDTQYF. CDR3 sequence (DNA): TGTGCCAGCATTCGGGTCGGTGTAGCGGGCACAGATACGCAGTATTTT.

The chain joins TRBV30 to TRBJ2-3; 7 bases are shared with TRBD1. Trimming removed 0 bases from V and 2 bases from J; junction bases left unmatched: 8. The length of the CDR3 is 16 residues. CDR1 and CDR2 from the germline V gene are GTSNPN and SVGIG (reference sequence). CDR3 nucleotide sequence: TGTGCCTGGAGTGTACCTGACAGGGAATTCACAGATACGCAGTATTTT. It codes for CAWSVPDREFTDTQYF.

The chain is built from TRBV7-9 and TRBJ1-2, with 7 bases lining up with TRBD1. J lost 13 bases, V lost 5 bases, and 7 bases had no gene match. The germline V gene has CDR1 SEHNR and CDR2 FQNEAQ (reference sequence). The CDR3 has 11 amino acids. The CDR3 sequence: CASSPTGPPTF. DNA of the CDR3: TGTGCCAGCAGCCCGACAGGGCCGCCCACCTTC. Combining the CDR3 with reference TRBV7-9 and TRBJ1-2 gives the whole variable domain DTGVSQNPRHKITKRGQNVTFRCDPISEHNRLYWYRQTLGQGPEFLTYFQNEAQLEKSRLLSDRFSAERPKGSFSTLEIQRTEQGDSAMYLCASSPTGPPTFGSGTRLTVV.

DNA for the CDR3: TGTGCCAGCAGTACTACTAGGTCCGGGGAGCTGTTTTTT. Translating gives CASSTTRSGELFF. V gene TRBV27 combines with J gene TRBJ2-2; tentatively, D is TRBD2 (5 bases). The CDR3 has 13 residues. Trimming removed 5 bases from V and 6 bases from J, with 10 bases in between. The germline CDR1 and CDR2 sequences are MNHEY and SMNVEV (reference sequence).

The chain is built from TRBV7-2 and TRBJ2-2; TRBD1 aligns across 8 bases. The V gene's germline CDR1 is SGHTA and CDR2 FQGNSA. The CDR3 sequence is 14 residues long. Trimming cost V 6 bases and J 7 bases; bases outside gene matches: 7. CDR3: CASRQGARSGELFF. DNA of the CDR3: TGTGCCAGCAGGCAGGGGGCGCGAAGCGGGGAGCTGTTTTTT.

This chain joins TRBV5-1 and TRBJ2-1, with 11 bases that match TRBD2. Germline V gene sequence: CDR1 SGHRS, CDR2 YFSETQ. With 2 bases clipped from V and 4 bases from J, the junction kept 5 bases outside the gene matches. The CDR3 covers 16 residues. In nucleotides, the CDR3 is TGCGCCAGCAGCTTCACGACTAGCGGGGTATACAATGAGCAGTTCTTC. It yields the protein CASSFTTSGVYNEQFF.

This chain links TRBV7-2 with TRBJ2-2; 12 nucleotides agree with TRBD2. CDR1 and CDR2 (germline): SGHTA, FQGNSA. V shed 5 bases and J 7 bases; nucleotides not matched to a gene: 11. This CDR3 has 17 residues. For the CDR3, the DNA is TGTGCCAGCAGCCCCAGCCTAGCGGGAGGGCCGGACGGGGAGCTGTTTTTT. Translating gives CASSPSLAGGPDGELFF.

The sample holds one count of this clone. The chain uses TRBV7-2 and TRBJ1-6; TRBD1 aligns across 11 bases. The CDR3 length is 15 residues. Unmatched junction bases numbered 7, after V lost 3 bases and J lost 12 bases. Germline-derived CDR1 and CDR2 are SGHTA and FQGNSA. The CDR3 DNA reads TGTGCCAGCAGCTTCACTAGGGACAGGGGGGGACCCCTCCACTTT. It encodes CASSFTRDRGGPLHF.

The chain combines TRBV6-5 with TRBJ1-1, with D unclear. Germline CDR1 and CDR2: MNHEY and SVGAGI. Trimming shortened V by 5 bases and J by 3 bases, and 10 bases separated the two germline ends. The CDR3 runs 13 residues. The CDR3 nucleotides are TGTGCCAGCAGTCTCGCCGGAGACACTGAAGCTTTCTTT. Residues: CASSLAGDTEAFF.

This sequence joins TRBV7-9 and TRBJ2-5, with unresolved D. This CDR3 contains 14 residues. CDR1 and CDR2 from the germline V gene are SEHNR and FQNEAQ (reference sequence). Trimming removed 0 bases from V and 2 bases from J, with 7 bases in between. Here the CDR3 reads CASSLAVVQETQYF. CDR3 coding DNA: TGTGCCAGCAGCTTAGCCGTTGTTCAAGAGACCCAGTACTTC.

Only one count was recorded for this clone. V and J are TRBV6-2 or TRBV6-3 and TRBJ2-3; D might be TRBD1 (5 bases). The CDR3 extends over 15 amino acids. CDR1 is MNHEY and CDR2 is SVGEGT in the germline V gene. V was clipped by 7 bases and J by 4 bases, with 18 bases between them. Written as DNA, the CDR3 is TGTGCCAGCACCCCCGCAGGGCGATTCGCAGATACGCAGTATTTT. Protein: CASTPAGRFADTQYF.

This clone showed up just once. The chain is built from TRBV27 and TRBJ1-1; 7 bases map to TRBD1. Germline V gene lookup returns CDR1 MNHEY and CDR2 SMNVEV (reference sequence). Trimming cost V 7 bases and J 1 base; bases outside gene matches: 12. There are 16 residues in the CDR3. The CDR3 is CASTPKTGLWNTEAFF. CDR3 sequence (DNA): TGTGCCAGCACCCCAAAGACAGGGCTCTGGAACACTGAAGCTTTCTTT.

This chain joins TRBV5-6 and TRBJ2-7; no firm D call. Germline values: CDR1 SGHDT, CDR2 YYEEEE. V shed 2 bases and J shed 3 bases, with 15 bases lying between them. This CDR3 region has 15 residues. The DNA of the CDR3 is TGTGCCAGCAGCTTTTATGACATCCTTGGCTACGAGCAGTACGTC. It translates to CASSFYDILGYEQYV.

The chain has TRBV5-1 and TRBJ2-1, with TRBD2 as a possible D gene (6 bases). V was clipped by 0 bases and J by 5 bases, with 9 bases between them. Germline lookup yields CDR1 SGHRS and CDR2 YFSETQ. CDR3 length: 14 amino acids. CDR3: CASSLAGADNEQFF. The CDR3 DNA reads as TGCGCCAGCAGCTTGGCGGGAGCCGACAATGAGCAGTTCTTC.

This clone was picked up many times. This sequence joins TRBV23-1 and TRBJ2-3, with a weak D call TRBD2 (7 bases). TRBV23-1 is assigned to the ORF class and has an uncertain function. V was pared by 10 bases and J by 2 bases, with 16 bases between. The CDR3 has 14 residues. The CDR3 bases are TGCGCCATCTGGGGGGGCAGCCCCACAGATACGCAGTATTTT. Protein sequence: CAIWGGSPTDTQYF.

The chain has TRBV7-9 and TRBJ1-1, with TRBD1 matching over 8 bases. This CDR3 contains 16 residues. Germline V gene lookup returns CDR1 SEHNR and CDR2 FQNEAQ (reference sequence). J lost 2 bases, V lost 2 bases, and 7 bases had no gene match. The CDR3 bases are TGTGCCAGCAGCTTAACCCTGACAGGGGATAACACTGAAGCTTTCTTT. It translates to CASSLTLTGDNTEAFF.

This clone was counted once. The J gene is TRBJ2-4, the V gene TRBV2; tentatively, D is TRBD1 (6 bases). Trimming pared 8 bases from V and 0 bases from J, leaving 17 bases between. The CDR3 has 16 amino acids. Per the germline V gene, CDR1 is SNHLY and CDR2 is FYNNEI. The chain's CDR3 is CASGADRRQAKNIQYF. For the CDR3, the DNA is TGTGCCAGCGGAGCGGACAGAAGGCAAGCCAAAAACATTCAGTACTTC.

For the CDR3, the DNA is TGTGCCAGCGGAATTACAGGGGGGGATCAGCCCCAGCATTTT. The encoded protein is CASGITGGDQPQHF. The V gene is TRBV7-9, the J gene TRBJ1-5, with TRBD1 matching 8 bases. The CDR3 is 14 amino acids. V was pared by 8 bases and J by 5 bases, with 8 bases of the junction left unmatched. Germline loops: CDR1 SEHNR, CDR2 FQNEAQ (reference sequence). The variable domain in full, with the rest retrieved from reference TRBV7-9 and TRBJ1-5, is DTGVSQNPRHKITKRGQNVTFRCDPISEHNRLYWYRQTLGQGPEFLTYFQNEAQLEKSRLLSDRFSAERPKGSFSTLEIQRTEQGDSAMYLCASGITGGDQPQHFGDGTRLSIL.

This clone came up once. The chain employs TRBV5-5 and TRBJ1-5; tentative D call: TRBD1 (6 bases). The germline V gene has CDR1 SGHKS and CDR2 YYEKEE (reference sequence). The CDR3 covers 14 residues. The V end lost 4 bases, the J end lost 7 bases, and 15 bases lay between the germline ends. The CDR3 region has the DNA TGTGCCAGCAGCCTACGTAGGGGGTTACAGCCCCAGCATTTT. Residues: CASSLRRGLQPQHF.

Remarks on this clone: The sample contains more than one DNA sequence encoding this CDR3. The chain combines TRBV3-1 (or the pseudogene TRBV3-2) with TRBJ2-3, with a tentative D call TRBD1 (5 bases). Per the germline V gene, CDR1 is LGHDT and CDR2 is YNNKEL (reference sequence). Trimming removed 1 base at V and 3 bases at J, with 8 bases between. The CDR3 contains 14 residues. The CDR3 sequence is CASSQGGPTDTQYF. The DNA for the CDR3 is TGTGCCAGCAGCCAAGGGGGCCCGACAGATACGCAGTATTTT.

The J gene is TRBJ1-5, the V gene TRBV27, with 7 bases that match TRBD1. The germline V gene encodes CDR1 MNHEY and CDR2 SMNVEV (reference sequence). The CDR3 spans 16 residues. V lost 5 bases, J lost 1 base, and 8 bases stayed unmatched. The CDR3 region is CASSQNTGASNQPQHF. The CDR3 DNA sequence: TGTGCCAGCAGTCAGAATACAGGGGCCAGCAATCAGCCCCAGCATTTT.